This passage covers 7 T cell receptor beta chains from one sample sequenced in a study of neurological immune-mediated disorders. TCRdb re-analysed the 5' RACE reads in MiXCR, keeping a single row per CDR3 protein. The table has 30,000 to 40,000 distinct CDR3 sequences, roughly 7% seen once. Sequencing input: PBMCs. The receptors come from a woman aged 40 to 55 in good health.

Ten or more counts support this clonotype. V is TRBV10-1 and J is TRBJ2-2, with 8 positions matching TRBD2. Germline trimming cut 2 bases from V and 6 bases from J; bases unmatched to any gene: 2. CDR1 is WNHNN and CDR2 is SYGVQD in the germline V gene (reference sequence). This CDR3 has 14 residues. CDR3: CASSETAGAGELFF. The DNA for the CDR3 is TGCGCCAGCAGTGAGACAGCGGGGGCCGGGGAGCTGTTTTTT.

The table lists this clonotype with many counts. CDR3 region: CASSQAHGVASYNEQFF. DNA for the CDR3: TGTGCCAGCAGCCAAGCCCACGGGGTAGCGTCCTACAATGAGCAGTTCTTC. The chain is built from TRBV4-2 and TRBJ2-1; D perhaps matches TRBD2 (5 bases). Germline values: CDR1 LGHNA, CDR2 YNFKEQ. V lost 1 base and J 1 base, leaving 14 bases between the germline ends. The CDR3 runs 17 residues.

This clonotype was seen ten or more times. V and J are TRBV21-1 and TRBJ2-3; the table assigns TRBD1, which was not confirmed against the DNA. TRBV21-1 is termed a pseudogene. The CDR3 extends over 14 amino acids. CDR3 DNA: TGTGCCAGCAGGACAGGGGATGGAACAGATACGCAGTATTTT. This translates into CASRTGDGTDTQYF.

This clonotype occurred many times. V usage is TRBV15 and J usage is TRBJ2-1, with D unresolved. CDR1 and CDR2 from the germline V gene are LNHNV and YYDKDF (reference sequence). This CDR3 spans 13 amino acids. V lost 0 bases, J lost 5 bases, and 5 bases lay in between. The CDR3 here is CATSREWDNEQFF. In nucleotides, the CDR3 is TGTGCCACCAGCAGAGAATGGGACAATGAGCAGTTCTTC.

This clonotype appeared many times. The CDR3 bases are TGTGCCACCAGTGGTGGACAAACCCCGGGCATTGAGCAGTTCTTC. This sequence encodes CATSGGQTPGIEQFF. This chain connects TRBV24-1 to TRBJ2-1, with D possibly being TRBD1 (5 bases). The germline CDR1 and CDR2 sequences are KGHDR and SFDVKD. The CDR3 is 15 residues long. The V end was cut by 5 bases, the J end by 9 bases, with 19 bases between.

This clonotype was detected many times. This chain joins TRBV28 and TRBJ2-7, with D possibly matching TRBD2 (5 bases). Per germline, CDR1 MDHEN and CDR2 SYDVKM. The CDR3 contains 11 residues. Trimming pared 5 bases from V and 6 bases from J, leaving 8 bases between. The CDR3, as DNA: TGTGCCAGCAGTGGACGGGGCGAGCAGTACTTC. Encoded protein: CASSGRGEQYF.

This clonotype was counted ten times or more. V gene TRBV6-4 combines with J gene TRBJ2-3; 8 positions match TRBD1. The V gene's germline CDR1 is MRHNA and CDR2 SNTAGT. The CDR3 runs to 15 residues. The trim removed 3 bases at V and 1 base at J, leaving 3 bases unmatched. The CDR3, as DNA: TGTGCCAGCAGTGAAATGGGACAGGGCACAGATACGCAGTATTTT. It is translated as CASSEMGQGTDTQYF.